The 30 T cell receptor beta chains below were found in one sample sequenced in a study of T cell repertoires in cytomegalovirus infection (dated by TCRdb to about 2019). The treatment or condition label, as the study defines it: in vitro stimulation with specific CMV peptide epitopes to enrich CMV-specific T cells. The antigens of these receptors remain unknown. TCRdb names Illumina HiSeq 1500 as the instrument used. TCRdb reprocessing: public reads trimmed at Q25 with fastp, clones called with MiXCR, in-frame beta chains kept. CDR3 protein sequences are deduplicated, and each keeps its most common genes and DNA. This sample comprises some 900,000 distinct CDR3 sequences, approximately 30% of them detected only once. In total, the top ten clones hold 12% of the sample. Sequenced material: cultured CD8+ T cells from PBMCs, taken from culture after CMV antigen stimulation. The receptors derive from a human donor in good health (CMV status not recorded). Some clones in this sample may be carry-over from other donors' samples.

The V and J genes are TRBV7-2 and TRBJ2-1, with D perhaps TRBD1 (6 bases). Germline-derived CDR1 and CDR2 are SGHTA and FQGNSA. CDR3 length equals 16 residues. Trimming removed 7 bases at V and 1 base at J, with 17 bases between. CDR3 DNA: TGTGCCAGCAACCTAAACAGGGTTTTATCCTACAATGAGCAGTTCTTC. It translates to CASNLNRVLSYNEQFF.

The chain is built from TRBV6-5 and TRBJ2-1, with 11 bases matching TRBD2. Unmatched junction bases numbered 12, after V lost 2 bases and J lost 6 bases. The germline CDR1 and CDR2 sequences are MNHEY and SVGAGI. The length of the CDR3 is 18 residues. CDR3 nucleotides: TGTGCCAGCAGTTACCAGTCGCCCGATAGCGGGGGGGCCAATGAGCAGTTCTTC. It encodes CASSYQSPDSGGANEQFF.

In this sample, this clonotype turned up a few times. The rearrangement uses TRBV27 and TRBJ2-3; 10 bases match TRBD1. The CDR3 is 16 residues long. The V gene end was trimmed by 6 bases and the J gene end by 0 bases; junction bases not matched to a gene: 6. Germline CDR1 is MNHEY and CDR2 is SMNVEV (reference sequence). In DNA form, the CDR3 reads TGTGCCAGCAGATGGACAGGGGGTTTGAGCACAGATACGCAGTATTTT. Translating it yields CASRWTGGLSTDTQYF.

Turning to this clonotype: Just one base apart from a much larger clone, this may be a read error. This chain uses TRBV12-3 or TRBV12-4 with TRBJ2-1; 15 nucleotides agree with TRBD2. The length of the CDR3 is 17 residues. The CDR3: CASSLRGLAGGSNERFF. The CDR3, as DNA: TGTGCCAGCAGTTTAAGGGGACTAGCGGGGGGTTCCAATGAGCGGTTCTTC.

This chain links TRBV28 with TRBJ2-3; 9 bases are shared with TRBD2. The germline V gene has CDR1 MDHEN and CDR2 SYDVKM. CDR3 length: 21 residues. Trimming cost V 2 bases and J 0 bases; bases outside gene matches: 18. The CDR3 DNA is TGTGCCAGCAGTTTAATTCCTGGAAGTAGTAGCGGGGGCCACAGCACAGATACGCAGTATTTT. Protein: CASSLIPGSSSGGHSTDTQYF.

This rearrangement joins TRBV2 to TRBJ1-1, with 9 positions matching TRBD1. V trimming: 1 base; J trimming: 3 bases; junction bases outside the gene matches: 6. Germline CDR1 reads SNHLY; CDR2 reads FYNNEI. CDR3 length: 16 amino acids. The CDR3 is CASSEESQGAHTEAFF. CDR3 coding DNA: TGTGCCAGCAGTGAAGAATCACAGGGGGCGCACACTGAAGCTTTCTTT.

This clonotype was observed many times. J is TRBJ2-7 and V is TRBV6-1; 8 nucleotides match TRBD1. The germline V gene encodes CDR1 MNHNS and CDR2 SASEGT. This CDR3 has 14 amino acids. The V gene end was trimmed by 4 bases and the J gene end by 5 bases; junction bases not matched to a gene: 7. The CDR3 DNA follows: TGTGCCAGCAGTGCTGGACAGGGTCTCCACGAGCAGTACTTC. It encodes CASSAGQGLHEQYF.

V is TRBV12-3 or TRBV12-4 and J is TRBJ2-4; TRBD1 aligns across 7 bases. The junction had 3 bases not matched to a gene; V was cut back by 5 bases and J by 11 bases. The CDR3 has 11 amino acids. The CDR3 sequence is CASSPGTVQYF. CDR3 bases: TGTGCCAGCAGTCCTGGGACAGTTCAGTACTTC.

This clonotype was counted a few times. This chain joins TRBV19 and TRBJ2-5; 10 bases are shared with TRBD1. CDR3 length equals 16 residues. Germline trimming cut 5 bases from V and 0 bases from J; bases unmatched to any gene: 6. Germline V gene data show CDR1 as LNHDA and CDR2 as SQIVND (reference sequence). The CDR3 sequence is CASSPGTGEYQETQYF. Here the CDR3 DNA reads TGTGCCAGTAGTCCCGGGACAGGGGAGTACCAAGAGACCCAGTACTTC.

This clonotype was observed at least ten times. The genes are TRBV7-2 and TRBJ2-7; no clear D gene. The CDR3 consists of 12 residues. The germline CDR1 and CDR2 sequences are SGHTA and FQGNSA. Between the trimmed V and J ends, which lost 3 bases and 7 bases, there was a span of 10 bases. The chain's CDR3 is CASSFPFREQYF. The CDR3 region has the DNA TGTGCCAGCAGCTTCCCCTTTAGGGAGCAGTACTTC.

Here the CDR3 DNA reads TGTGCCAGCAGTACGCCACTAGCGGGGGAGGATACGCAGTATTTT. Its translation is CASSTPLAGEDTQYF. The chain recombines TRBV28 with TRBJ2-3; TRBD2 matches at 11 bases. CDR1 and CDR2 from the germline V gene are MDHEN and SYDVKM. The J segment lost 6 bases and the V segment lost 5 bases, leaving 7 bases of the junction unmatched. This CDR3 is 15 amino acids long.

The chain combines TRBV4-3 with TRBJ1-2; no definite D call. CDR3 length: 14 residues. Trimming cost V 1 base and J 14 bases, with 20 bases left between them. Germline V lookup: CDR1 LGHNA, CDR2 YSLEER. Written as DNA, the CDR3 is TGCGCCAGCAGCCAAGTGATCCCCGGCGGGGAAAGGACCTTC. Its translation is CASSQVIPGGERTF.

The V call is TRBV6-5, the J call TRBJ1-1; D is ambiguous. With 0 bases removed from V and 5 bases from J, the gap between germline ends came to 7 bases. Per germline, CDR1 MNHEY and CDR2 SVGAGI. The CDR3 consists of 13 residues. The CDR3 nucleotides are TGTGCCAGCAGTTACTCGACGGTAACTGAAGCTTTCTTT. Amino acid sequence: CASSYSTVTEAFF.

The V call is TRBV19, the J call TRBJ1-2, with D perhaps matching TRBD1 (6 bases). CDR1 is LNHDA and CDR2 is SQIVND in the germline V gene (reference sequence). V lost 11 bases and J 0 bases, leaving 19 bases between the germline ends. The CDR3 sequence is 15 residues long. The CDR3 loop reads CASRGGASSNYGYTF. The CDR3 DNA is TGTGCCTCACGCGGGGGGGCTAGTTCTAACTATGGCTACACCTTC.

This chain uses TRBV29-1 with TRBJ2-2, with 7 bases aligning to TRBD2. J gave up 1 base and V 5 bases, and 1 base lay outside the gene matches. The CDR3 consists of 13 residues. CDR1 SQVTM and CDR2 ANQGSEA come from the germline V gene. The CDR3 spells CSVLAGNTGELFF. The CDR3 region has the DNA TGCAGCGTTTTAGCGGGGAACACCGGGGAGCTGTTTTTT.

CDR3 amino acids: CASSYSPGLNTEAFF. CDR3 in DNA: TGTGCCAGCAGTTACTCTCCGGGGTTGAACACTGAAGCTTTCTTT. The chain is built from TRBV6-2 or TRBV6-3 and TRBJ1-1; D not certain. CDR1 is MNHEY, CDR2 SVGEGT, per germline. The CDR3 is made up of 15 amino acids. Trimming removed 0 bases at V and 0 bases at J, with 8 bases between.

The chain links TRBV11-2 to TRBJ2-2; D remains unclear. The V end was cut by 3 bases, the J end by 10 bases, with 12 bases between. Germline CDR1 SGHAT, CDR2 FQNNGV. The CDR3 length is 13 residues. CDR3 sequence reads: CASSLGSPSELFF. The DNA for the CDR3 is TGTGCCAGCAGCTTGGGGTCTCCGTCGGAGCTGTTTTTT.

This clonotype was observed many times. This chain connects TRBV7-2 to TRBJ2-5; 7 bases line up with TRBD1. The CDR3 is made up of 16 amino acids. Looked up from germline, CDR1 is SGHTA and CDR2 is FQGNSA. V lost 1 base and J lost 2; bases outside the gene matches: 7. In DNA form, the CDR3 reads TGTGCCAGCAGCTTAGTGGGATCCAGGGGGCAAGAGACCCAGTACTTC. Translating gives CASSLVGSRGQETQYF.

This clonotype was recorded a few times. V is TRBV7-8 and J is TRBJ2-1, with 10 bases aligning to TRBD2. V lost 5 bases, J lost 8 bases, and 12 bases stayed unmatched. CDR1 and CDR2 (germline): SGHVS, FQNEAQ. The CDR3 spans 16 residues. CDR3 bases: TGTGCCAGCAGCAGAGAGCTAGCGGGGGCGGCGGATGAGCAGTTCTTC. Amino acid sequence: CASSRELAGAADEQFF.

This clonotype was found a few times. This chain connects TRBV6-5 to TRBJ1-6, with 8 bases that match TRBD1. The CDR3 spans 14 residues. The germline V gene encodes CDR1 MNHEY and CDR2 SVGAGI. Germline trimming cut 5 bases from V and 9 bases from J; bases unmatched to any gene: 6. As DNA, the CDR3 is TGTGCCAGCAGTGAGGACAGGGCGGTTTCACCCCTCCACTTT. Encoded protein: CASSEDRAVSPLHF.

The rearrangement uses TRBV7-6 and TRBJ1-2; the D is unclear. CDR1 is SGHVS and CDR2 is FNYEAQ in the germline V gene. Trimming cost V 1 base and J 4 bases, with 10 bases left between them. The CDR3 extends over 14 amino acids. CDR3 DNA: TGTGCCAGCAGCTTAGTAAAGCCTAGCTATGGCTACACCTTC. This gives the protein CASSLVKPSYGYTF.

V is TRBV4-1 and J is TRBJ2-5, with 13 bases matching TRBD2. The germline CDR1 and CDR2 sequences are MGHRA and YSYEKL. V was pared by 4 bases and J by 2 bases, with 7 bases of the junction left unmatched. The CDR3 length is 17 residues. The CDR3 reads CASSLMGLAGTQETQYF. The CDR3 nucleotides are TGCGCCAGCAGCCTAATGGGACTAGCGGGGACGCAAGAGACCCAGTACTTC.

The CDR3, as DNA: TGTGCCAGCAGCTTAGTCCCCGGGACAGGGGATTCACCCCTCCACTTT. Translation gives CASSLVPGTGDSPLHF. The rearrangement joins TRBV7-9 to TRBJ1-6; 10 nucleotides align to TRBD1. CDR1 SEHNR and CDR2 FQNEAQ come from the germline V gene (reference sequence). The CDR3 runs to 16 residues. V was pared by 1 base and J by 8 bases, with 5 bases of the junction left unmatched.

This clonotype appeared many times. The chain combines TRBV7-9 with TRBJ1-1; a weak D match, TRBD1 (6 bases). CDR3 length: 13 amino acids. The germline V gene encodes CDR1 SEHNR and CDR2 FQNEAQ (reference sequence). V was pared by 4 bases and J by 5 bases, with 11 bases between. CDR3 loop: CASSSRRGTEAFF. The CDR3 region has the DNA TGTGCCAGCAGCTCAAGAAGGGGGACTGAAGCTTTCTTT.

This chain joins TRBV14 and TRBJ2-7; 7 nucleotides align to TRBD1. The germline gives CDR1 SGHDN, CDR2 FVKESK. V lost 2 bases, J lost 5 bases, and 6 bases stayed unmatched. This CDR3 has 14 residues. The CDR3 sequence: CASSQQQGIHEQYV. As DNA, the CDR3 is TGTGCCAGCAGCCAACAACAGGGGATCCACGAGCAGTACGTC.

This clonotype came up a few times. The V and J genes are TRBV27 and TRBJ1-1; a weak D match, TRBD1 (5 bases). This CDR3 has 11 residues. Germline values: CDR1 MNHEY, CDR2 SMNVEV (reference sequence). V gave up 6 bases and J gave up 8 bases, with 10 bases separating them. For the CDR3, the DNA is TGTGCCAGCAGCCGGTACAGGGAAGCTTTCTTT. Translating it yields CASSRYREAFF.

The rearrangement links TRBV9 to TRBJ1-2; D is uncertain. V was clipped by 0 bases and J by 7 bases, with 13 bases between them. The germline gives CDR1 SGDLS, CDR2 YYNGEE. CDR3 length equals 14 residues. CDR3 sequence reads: CASSVANSQSGYTF. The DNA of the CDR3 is TGTGCCAGCAGCGTAGCTAACAGTCAGAGTGGCTACACCTTC.

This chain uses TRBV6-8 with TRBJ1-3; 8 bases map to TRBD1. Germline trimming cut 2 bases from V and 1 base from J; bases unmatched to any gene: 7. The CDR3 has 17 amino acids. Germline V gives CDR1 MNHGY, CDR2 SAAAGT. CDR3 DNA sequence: TGTGCCAGCAGTTACGTAGGACAGGGTATTTCTGGAAACACCATATATTTT. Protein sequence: CASSYVGQGISGNTIYF.

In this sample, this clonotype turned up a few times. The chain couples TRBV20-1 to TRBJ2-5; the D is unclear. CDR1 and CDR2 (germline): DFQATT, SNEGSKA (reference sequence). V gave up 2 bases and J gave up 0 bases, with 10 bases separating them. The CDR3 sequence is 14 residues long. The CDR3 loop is CSARWNQYQETQYF. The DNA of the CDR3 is TGCAGTGCTAGATGGAATCAGTACCAAGAGACCCAGTACTTC.

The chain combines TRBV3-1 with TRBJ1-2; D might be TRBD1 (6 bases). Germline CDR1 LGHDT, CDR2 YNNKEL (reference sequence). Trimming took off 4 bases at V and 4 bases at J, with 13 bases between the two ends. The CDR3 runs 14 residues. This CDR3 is CASSPLGTFYGYTF. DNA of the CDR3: TGTGCCAGCAGCCCCCTTGGGACATTCTATGGCTACACCTTC.